This T cell receptor (beta chain) stems from a study of T cell repertoires in cytomegalovirus infection. Study information: It was recently identified HLA-C-restricted and well-studied HLA-B-restricted CMV epitopes that the study used. Signatures in public TCR beta sequences pointed to both CMV infection and matching HLA type.

Whole-study findings and limits: The cumulative frequency of public TCR beta families distinguished individuals who carried CMV together with the relevant HLA. HLA-C-restricted CMV clonotypes gave the most frequent clonotype in two of eight donors.

From the reads, TCRdb called clonotypes with MiXCR, one entry per CDR3 protein. The sample records 550,000 to 850,000 distinct CDR3 sequences, approximately 33% being singletons. On this clonotype: Its matching antigen is unknown.

This CDR3 has 15 residues. The J segment lost 7 bases and the V segment lost 5 bases, leaving 7 bases of the junction unmatched. Germline V gene lookup returns CDR1 ENHRY and CDR2 SYGVKD. The chain couples TRBV10-3 to TRBJ1-6; the match to TRBD1 covers 8 bases. The sequence was collected from a human donor in good health (CMV status not recorded). Some clones in this sample may be carry-over from other donors' samples. The specimen was cultured PBMCs, collected from culture after CMV antigen stimulation. The CDR3 region has the DNA TGTGCCATCAGTTCTCAACAGGGGGGAAATTCACCCCTCCACTTT. Amino acid sequence: CAISSQQGGNSPLHF.